At least ten counts were recorded for the clone carrying this T cell receptor (beta chain). Its specificity is unknown. The data were obtained in a study of response to subunit inactivated influenza vaccine. Study-wide findings and caveats: Researchers suggested that each seasonal influenza vaccination recruits few new T cells.

The V gene lost 3 bases and the J gene lost 3 bases, with 11 bases spanning the gap. The CDR3 has 14 residues. A single record per CDR3 protein comes from TCRdb applying MiXCR to the RT-PCR reads. This sample has a few hundred thousand distinct CDR3 sequences, with about 10% found just once. The sequence was collected from a man between 45 and 60 years old who received an inactivated influenza vaccine. The chain recombines TRBV12-3 or TRBV12-4 with TRBJ2-5; maybe TRBD2 (6 bases). Sequencing was performed on PBMCs from blood, taken roughly 46 days after vaccination. The CDR3 is CASSLHGGKETQYF. DNA of the CDR3: TGTGCCAGCAGTTTGCACGGCGGGAAAGAGACCCAGTACTTC.